These T cell receptor beta chains were read from a single sample in a study of blood T cell repertoires in COVID-19. The method was immunoSEQ multiplex PCR; TCRdb's version includes in-frame clones alone and lacks a portion of them. This table holds some 100,000 clones, around nine tenths found once. Sequenced material: peripheral blood. The receptors derive from a man aged 45-65 years with COVID-19, enrolled during active disease. Both conserved end residues are trimmed from each CDR3. Clone size is given for some rows only: seen once, a few or many times, or a class if the clone is expanded.

TRBJ1-2,few,TRBV5-6,ASSFSGTGVVANYGYT
TRBJ2-7,.,TRBV6-5,ASSSSGLYEQY
TRBJ1-1,.,TRBV7-2,ASRQTGGRTEAF
TRBJ1-5,once,TRBV30,AWSDPARQGGQPQH
TRBJ1-1,once,TRBV2,ASMREPEAF
TRBJ1-6,.,TRBV15,ATSRDQIVDRGDSPLH
TRBJ2-7,.,TRBV4-1,ASSQAGSYEQY
TRBJ1-5,.,TRBV30,AWSVEGNQPQH
TRBJ1-2,.,TRBV28,ASSFPIQGLYGYT
TRBJ2-1,.,TRBV28,ASSLYGGGDEQF
TRBJ1-1,.,TRBV5-5,ASSRTGNTEAF
TRBJ2-5,.,TRBV30,AWRNKGVGETQY
TRBJ2-7,few,TRBV9,ASSPPGQTYEQY
TRBJ1-5,.,TRBV9,ASSVVTGGQPQH
TRBJ2-7,.,TRBV23-1,AIPGHRAYEQY
TRBJ1-2,once,TRBV7-2,ASSLGGARDYGYT
TRBJ1-3,.,TRBV9,ASSVGGTASGNTIY
TRBJ1-2,.,TRBV5-5,ASSSLPDRGHGNGYT
TRBJ1-1,few,TRBV5-1,ASSTGTSYRSTEAF
TRBJ1-2,once,TRBV4-1,ASSHEQYGYT
TRBJ1-5,once,TRBV5-1,ASSPGGLQGAQPQH
TRBJ2-1,.,TRBV6-2/TRBV6-3,ASSLRTTSSYNEQF
TRBJ1-2,.,TRBV4-1,ASSQEEGRQNYGYT
TRBJ1-3,.,TRBV5-6,ASSLAYRDASGNTIY
TRBJ2-5,.,TRBV19,ASRVAGEETQY
TRBJ2-7,.,TRBV29-1,SGGEATGEEQY
TRBJ2-2,.,TRBV30,AWSVLSPGELF
TRBJ2-2,.,TRBV6-4,ASSDWGGTGELF
TRBJ1-5,.,TRBV2,ASSEQGVYQPQH
TRBJ2-7,.,TRBV6-4,ASSDSRTSGAPFTREY
TRBJ1-1,once,TRBV6-9,ASSYYPGWTEAF
TRBJ2-2,.,TRBV30,AWNDRPTGELF
TRBJ2-5,.,TRBV7-2,ASSLEGRGPETQY
TRBJ2-2,.,TRBV7-3,ASSSANTGELF
TRBJ2-7,.,TRBV28,ASSRQLPYEQY
TRBJ1-6,.,TRBV18,ASSPREGWDNSPLH
TRBJ1-3,.,TRBV19,ASRTPGQTKSSGNTIY
TRBJ2-1,.,TRBV7-2,ASSLGASLGGEQF
TRBJ1-3,.,TRBV30,AWSLTGKGGNTIY
TRBJ2-7,.,TRBV11-2,ASSHRTSGGAFEQY
TRBJ1-5,.,TRBV21-1,ASSKARGQGSFNQPQH
TRBJ2-3,.,TRBV3-1/TRBV3-2,ASSQGGNTDTQY
TRBJ2-1,.,TRBV7-2,ASSLAGGNEQF